This T cell receptor (beta chain) was identified during a study of T cell responses to AZD1222 COVID-19 vaccine. Findings and caveats of the study: Only a handful of people who got AZD1222 tested seropositive at baseline. The breadth and depth of Spike-specific TCRs increased once two AZD1222 doses had been given.

V lost 8 bases, J lost 7 bases, and 13 bases stayed unmatched. Germline CDR1 and CDR2: SNHLY and FYNNEI. The CDR3 runs 15 residues. The data were produced by immunoSEQ multiplex PCR, yet TCRdb's version contains in-frame clones alone and is incomplete. The repertoire includes around 95,000 clones, 88% of them detected once, and less than 3.5% sits in the top ten. As concerns this clone: Its specificity is not known.

This TCR derives from an adult in good health. The sequenced sample was peripheral blood, obtained on day 0 of AZD1222 vaccination. This chain links TRBV2 with TRBJ1-2; 10 bases agree with TRBD1. The CDR3 nucleotides are TGTGCCAGCGTCCTTGCGGGACAGGGGTGGAGTGGCTACACCTTC. Amino acid sequence: CASVLAGQGWSGYTF.